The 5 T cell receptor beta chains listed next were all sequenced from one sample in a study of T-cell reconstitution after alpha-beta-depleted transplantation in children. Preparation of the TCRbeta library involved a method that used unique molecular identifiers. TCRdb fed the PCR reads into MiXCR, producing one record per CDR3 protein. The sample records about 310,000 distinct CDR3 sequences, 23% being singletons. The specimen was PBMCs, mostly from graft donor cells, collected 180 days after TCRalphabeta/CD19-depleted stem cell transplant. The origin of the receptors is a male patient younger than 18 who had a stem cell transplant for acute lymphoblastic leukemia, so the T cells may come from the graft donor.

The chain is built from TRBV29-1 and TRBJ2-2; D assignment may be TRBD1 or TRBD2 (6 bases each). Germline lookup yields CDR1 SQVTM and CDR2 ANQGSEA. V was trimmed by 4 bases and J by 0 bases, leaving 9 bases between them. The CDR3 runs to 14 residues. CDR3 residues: CSVVGGTNTGELFF. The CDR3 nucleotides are TGCAGCGTTGTAGGGGGGACGAACACCGGGGAGCTGTTTTTT.

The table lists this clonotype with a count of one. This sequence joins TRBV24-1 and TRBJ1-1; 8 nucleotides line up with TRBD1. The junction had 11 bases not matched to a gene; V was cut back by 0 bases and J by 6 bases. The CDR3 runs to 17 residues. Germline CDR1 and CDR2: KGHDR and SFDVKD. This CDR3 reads CATSDLRRDRRSAEAFF. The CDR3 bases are TGTGCCACCAGTGATTTGCGGCGGGACAGGCGATCCGCTGAAGCTTTCTTT.

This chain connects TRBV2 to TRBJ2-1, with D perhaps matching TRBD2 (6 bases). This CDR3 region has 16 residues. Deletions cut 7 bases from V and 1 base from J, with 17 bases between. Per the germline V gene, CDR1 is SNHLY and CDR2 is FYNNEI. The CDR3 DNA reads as TGTGCCAGCACCCGCACGGGAGCGGGTTCCTACAATGAGCAGTTCTTC. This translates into CASTRTGAGSYNEQFF.

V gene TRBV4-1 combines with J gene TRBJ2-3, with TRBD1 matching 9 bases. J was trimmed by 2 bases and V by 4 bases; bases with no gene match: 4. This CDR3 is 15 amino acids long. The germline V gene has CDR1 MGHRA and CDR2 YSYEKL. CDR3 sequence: CASSLWTGATDTQYF. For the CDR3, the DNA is TGCGCCAGCAGCCTATGGACAGGGGCCACAGATACGCAGTATTTT.

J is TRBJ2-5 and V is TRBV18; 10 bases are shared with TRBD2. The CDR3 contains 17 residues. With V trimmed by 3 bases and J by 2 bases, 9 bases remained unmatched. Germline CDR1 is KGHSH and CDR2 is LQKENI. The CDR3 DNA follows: TGTGCCAGCTCACCTCCACTAGCGGGATTCCGGCAAGAGACCCAGTACTTC. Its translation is CASSPPLAGFRQETQYF.